The clone carrying this TCR beta chain was recorded once. The data belong to a study of blood T cell repertoires in COVID-19. Study details: T cells, B-cell-depleted T cells, or PBMCs supplied cDNA or gDNA.

V shed 0 bases and J 7 bases; nucleotides not matched to a gene: 8. Germline CDR1 reads SGHRS; CDR2 reads YFSETQ. The CDR3 covers 16 residues. Only in-frame clones appear in the TCRdb table, and some are missing; sequencing was by immunoSEQ multiplex PCR. Of 290,000 or so clones listed, approximately 90% were seen once; the top ten hold over 2%. The sequence was collected from a woman aged 25-40 years with COVID-19, enrolled during active disease. The material sequenced was peripheral blood. The chain has TRBV5-1 and TRBJ2-1; 9 nucleotides align to TRBD1. DNA of the CDR3: TGCGCCAGCAGCTTGGCCAGGGGGACAGGGATGAATGAGCAGTTCTTC. This encodes CASSLARGTGMNEQFF.